The present T cell receptor beta chain was sequenced within a study of T-cell reconstitution after alpha-beta-depleted transplantation in children listed by TCRdb under 2016. For the study in its entirety: Using TCR repertoire profiling, the study quantitatively followed how T-cell immune reconstitution unfolded in children after TCRalphabeta/CD19-depleted allogeneic hematopoietic cell transplantation. What the study reported, not specific to this receptor: Apparently early alphabetaT-cell count recovery about two months after transplant reportedly relied on only several hundred rapidly expanded clones derived from non-depleted graft cells. The high TCRbeta diversity at day 60 in some patients was ascribed to recipient T cells and intrathymic progenitors that had survived conditioning. The frequencies of hyperexpanded clones fell over the following months, and after one year, T-cell counts and TCRbeta diversity were mostly attributed to newly produced T cells.

A note on this clonotype: Its binding antigen is unknown. The sample holds no much larger clone one base away, and base qualities are not on file.

The receptor library was made with PCR. The sample was run on an Illumina HiSeq 2500. TCR libraries were prepared with molecular barcoding, using unique molecular identifiers to normalize TCRbeta repertoire quantification. TCRdb trimmed the raw reads at Q25, called clones with MiXCR and kept productive beta chains. Merged by CDR3 protein, the rows form single entries marked with the most common genes and DNA. The table for this sample lists fewer than 700,000 distinct CDR3 sequences; 10% to 15% of them were counted only once. The ten largest clones represent around 2% of the sample. The treatment or condition label, as the study defines it: allogeneic hematopoietic cell transplantation with graft depleted of TCRalphabeta T cells and CD19 B cells. TCRalphabeta/CD19-depleted allogeneic hematopoietic cell grafts were given to the transplant recipients, all of whom were children. Trimming at the junction amounts to 2 bases on V and 6 bases on J, and the germline ends lie 14 bases apart. From the germline V gene, CDR1 is MNHEY and CDR2 is SVGEGT. The CDR3 goes from the cysteine to the phenylalanine over 15 residues. Kept here is only the CDR3 DNA, which spans 45 bases and is read in frame from base 1.

The clonotype originates from a male patient younger than 18 who had a stem cell transplant for acute myeloid leukemia, so the T cells may come from the graft donor. Here the sequenced sample was PBMCs, mostly from graft donor cells, taken 360 days after TCRalphabeta/CD19-depleted stem cell transplant. The chain couples TRBV6-2 or TRBV6-3 to TRBJ1-5; the D gene is perhaps TRBD1, from 5 matching bases. The CDR3 corresponds to CASSYGTEWGQPQHF. At the DNA level, the sequence is TGTGCCAGCAGTTACGGGACGGAATGGGGTCAGCCCCAGCATTTT.